The subject of this entry is one T cell receptor beta chain. The data stem from a study of blood T cell repertoires in COVID-19. About the research overall: There were acute and convalescent COVID-19 samples, and they came from the United States, Italy and Spain. Sample material is recorded as cDNA or gDNA derived from T cells, B-cell-depleted T cells, or PBMCs.

This CDR3 spans 14 amino acids. V dropped 7 bases and J dropped 0 bases, with 10 bases sitting between them. Germline CDR1 reads SNHLY; CDR2 reads FYNNEI. In the authors' workflow: The authors estimated nucleated cell counts from reference gene primer amplification. The data were produced by immunoSEQ multiplex PCR, yet TCRdb's version contains in-frame clones alone and is incomplete. V, J and clone size reflect that table, while D and trimming were determined from the DNA. The sample consists of hundreds of thousands of clones, around nine tenths of them appearing once. The sample was peripheral blood. This sequence joins TRBV2 and TRBJ2-1; D gene unclear. The receptor comes from a man aged 55-75 years who had recovered from COVID-19. CDR3 in DNA: TGTGCCAGCATAGAGTACAGCTCCTACAATGAGCAGTTCTTC. This sequence encodes CASIEYSSYNEQFF.